Following are 20 T cell receptor beta chains from one sample sequenced in a study of blood T cell repertoires in COVID-19. TCRdb's table, derived via immunoSEQ multiplex PCR, lists solely in-frame clones and lacks some. The sample carries approximately 260,000 clones, approximately 81% recorded once. Sequencing used PBMCs or T cells enriched from blood (not recorded which). The receptors stem from a woman in her forties or fifties who had been exposed to COVID-19.

The chain joins TRBV27 to TRBJ1-1; the D gene is possibly TRBD1 (6 bases). Germline loops: CDR1 MNHEY, CDR2 SMNVEV (reference sequence). The CDR3 is made up of 14 amino acids. Trimming pared 8 bases from V and 1 base from J, leaving 14 bases between. The CDR3 here is CASGLIGGNTEAFF. CDR3 DNA sequence: TGTGCCAGCGGGTTAATAGGGGGGAACACTGAAGCTTTCTTT.

This clone is a singleton in its sample. The chain has TRBV29-1 and TRBJ2-5, with 14 bases fitting TRBD2. The germline gives CDR1 SQVTM, CDR2 ANQGSEA. The CDR3 is 16 amino acids. V was clipped by 5 bases and J by 7 bases; unmatched bases: 12. For the CDR3, the DNA is TGCAGCGTTCCGGGACTAGCGGGGGTCTCCCAGGGGACCCAGTACTTC. It yields the protein CSVPGLAGVSQGTQYF. The full variable domain, completed using reference TRBV29-1 and TRBJ2-5, is SAVISQKPSRDICQRGTSLTIQCQVDSQVTMMFWYRQQPGQSLTLIATANQGSEATYESGFVIDKFPISRPNLTFSTLTVSNMSPEDSSIYLCSVPGLAGVSQGTQYFGPGTRLLVL.

This clone was counted only a few times. J is TRBJ2-3 and V is TRBV28, with 9 bases matching TRBD1. Trimming at V came to 2 bases and at J to 3 bases, leaving 3 bases not matched to a gene. The CDR3 is made up of 15 amino acids. Germline V gene lookup returns CDR1 MDHEN and CDR2 SYDVKM. The CDR3 loop is CASSLPGTGTDTQYF. CDR3 coding DNA: TGTGCCAGCAGTTTACCAGGGACAGGGACAGATACGCAGTATTTT.

This chain joins TRBV15 and TRBJ2-3, with D possibly matching TRBD2 (5 bases). This CDR3 contains 15 residues. Trimming took off 0 bases at V and 2 bases at J, with 9 bases between the two ends. Germline values: CDR1 LNHNV, CDR2 YYDKDF (reference sequence). The CDR3 nucleotides read TGTGCCACCAGCAGAGACCTAGCCTTCACAGATACGCAGTATTTT. This codes for CATSRDLAFTDTQYF.

The chain couples TRBV5-6 to TRBJ1-5, with D tentatively TRBD1 (5 bases). The CDR3 loop spans 15 amino acids. Trimming pared 0 bases from V and 5 bases from J, leaving 12 bases between. Germline lookup yields CDR1 SGHDT and CDR2 YYEEEE. CDR3 protein: CASSLAGREDQPQHF. The CDR3 DNA sequence: TGTGCCAGCAGCTTGGCGGGCAGGGAGGATCAGCCCCAGCATTTT.

The chain has TRBV29-1 and TRBJ1-2; the D is unclear. Germline V lookup: CDR1 SQVTM, CDR2 ANQGSEA. V was shortened by 3 bases and J by 6 bases, with 11 bases between the two germline ends. The CDR3 is made up of 12 amino acids. CDR3 DNA sequence: TGCAGCGTTGACCCCCTTATTCATGGCTACACCTTC. This codes for CSVDPLIHGYTF.

This chain uses TRBV4-2 with TRBJ2-7; D remains unclear. Trimming took off 0 bases at V and 4 bases at J, with 10 bases between the two ends. Germline V lookup: CDR1 LGHNA, CDR2 YNFKEQ. CDR3 length equals 14 residues. CDR3 sequence: CASSQEGPGYEQYF. The CDR3 DNA reads as TGTGCCAGCAGCCAAGAAGGTCCAGGTTACGAGCAGTACTTC.

The chain couples TRBV5-4 to TRBJ2-3, with D tentatively TRBD2 (6 bases). V dropped 4 bases and J dropped 0 bases, with 18 bases sitting between them. The V gene's germline CDR1 is SGHNT and CDR2 YYREEE (reference sequence). The CDR3 contains 17 residues. The CDR3 protein is CASSTIRTTSSTDTQYF. Here the CDR3 DNA reads TGTGCCAGCAGCACTATACGGACTACCTCTAGCACAGATACGCAGTATTTT.

This chain links TRBV19 with TRBJ1-1; no clear D. The CDR3 consists of 13 residues. V dropped 4 bases and J dropped 1 base, with 7 bases sitting between them. Germline lookup yields CDR1 LNHDA and CDR2 SQIVND (reference sequence). The CDR3 spells CASSTYRNTEAFF. The CDR3 DNA reads TGTGCCAGTAGTACGTACAGGAACACTGAAGCTTTCTTT.

V usage is TRBV7-2 and J usage is TRBJ2-2; 13 positions agree with TRBD2. Germline-derived CDR1 and CDR2 are SGHTA and FQGNSA. Unmatched junction bases numbered 11, after V lost 6 bases and J lost 7 bases. The length of the CDR3 is 17 residues. In nucleotides, the CDR3 is TGTGCCAGCAGTTTCGGGACTAGCGGGGTGCCGGGCGGGGAGCTGTTTTTT. Its translation is CASSFGTSGVPGGELFF.

CDR3 loop: CASSPFLGLADYNEQFF. The CDR3 DNA reads as TGTGCCAGCAGCCCCTTTTTGGGACTAGCGGACTACAATGAGCAGTTCTTC. V usage is TRBV7-9 and J usage is TRBJ2-1; 11 bases are shared with TRBD2. The CDR3 spans 17 residues. Germline trimming cut 5 bases from V and 3 bases from J; bases unmatched to any gene: 9. Germline V gene sequence: CDR1 SEHNR, CDR2 FQNEAQ (reference sequence).

The V gene is TRBV15, the J gene TRBJ1-2; 7 bases are shared with TRBD1. The CDR3 is made up of 14 amino acids. With V trimmed by 0 bases and J by 8 bases, 6 bases remained unmatched. Germline V gives CDR1 LNHNV, CDR2 YYDKDF (reference sequence). CDR3 in amino acids: CATSRDATGRGYTF. In DNA form, the CDR3 reads TGTGCCACCAGCAGAGATGCGACAGGGCGAGGCTACACCTTC.

This clone was observed a few times. The J gene is TRBJ2-1, the V gene TRBV9; 8 nucleotides align to TRBD2. The germline V gene has CDR1 SGDLS and CDR2 YYNGEE. V dropped 4 bases and J dropped 10; count of bases not matched to a gene: 7. This CDR3 comprises 13 residues. The CDR3 reads CASSSGGAGEQFF. CDR3 sequence (DNA): TGTGCCAGCAGCTCCGGGGGGGCCGGCGAGCAGTTCTTC.

The gene calls are TRBV7-9 and TRBJ2-5; D unclear. Germline CDR1 SEHNR, CDR2 FQNEAQ (reference sequence). V was clipped by 5 bases and J by 1 base, with 14 bases between them. The CDR3 is made up of 15 amino acids. Written as DNA, the CDR3 is TGTGCCAGCAGCCCGCCTGCGGTGGGCCAAGAGACCCAGTACTTC. Encoded protein: CASSPPAVGQETQYF. Based on the CDR3 plus reference TRBV7-9 and TRBJ2-5, the full variable domain is DTGVSQNPRHKITKRGQNVTFRCDPISEHNRLYWYRQTLGQGPEFLTYFQNEAQLEKSRLLSDRFSAERPKGSFSTLEIQRTEQGDSAMYLCASSPPAVGQETQYFGPGTRLLVL.

The chain links TRBV7-2 to TRBJ1-1; D is ambiguous. Germline loops: CDR1 SGHTA, CDR2 FQGNSA. The CDR3 is made up of 13 amino acids. V was trimmed by 3 bases and J by 5 bases, leaving 10 bases between them. CDR3 in DNA: TGTGCCAGCAGCTTGACTGTTTGGACTGAAGCTTTCTTT. This gives the protein CASSLTVWTEAFF. The complete variable domain, with remaining parts taken from reference TRBV7-2 and TRBJ1-1, reads GAGVSQSPSNKVTEKGKDVELRCDPISGHTALYWYRQSLGQGLEFLIYFQGNSAPDKSGLPSDRFSAERTGGSVSTLTIQRTQQEDSAVYLCASSLTVWTEAFFGQGTRLTVV.

The chain combines TRBV13 with TRBJ2-3; 9 positions agree with TRBD2. This CDR3 region has 17 residues. J gave up 3 bases and V 5 bases, and 12 bases lay outside the gene matches. Germline V gives CDR1 PRHDT, CDR2 FYEKMQ (reference sequence). CDR3 in DNA: TGTGCCAGCAGCCCGTCACTAGCGGGCCTAGGGACAGATACGCAGTATTTT. As protein: CASSPSLAGLGTDTQYF.

As DNA, the CDR3 is TGTGCCTGGACGGACAGGGCATCGAGCTATGGCTACACCTTC. This gives the protein CAWTDRASSYGYTF. The V call is TRBV30, the J call TRBJ1-2; TRBD1 matches at 8 bases. Germline V gene data show CDR1 as GTSNPN and CDR2 as SVGIG (reference sequence). V trimming: 4 bases; J trimming: 4 bases; junction bases outside the gene matches: 8. This CDR3 spans 14 amino acids. Filled out from reference TRBV30 and TRBJ1-2, the complete variable domain reads SQTIHQWPATLVQPVGSPLSLECTVEGTSNPNLYWYRQAAGRGLQLLFYSVGIGQISSEVPQNLSASRPQDRQFILSSKKLLLSDSGFYLCAWTDRASSYGYTFGSGTRLTVV.

V gene TRBV6-5 combines with J gene TRBJ2-7, with 9 bases aligning to TRBD1. Germline loops: CDR1 MNHEY, CDR2 SVGAGI. The V gene end was trimmed by 9 bases and the J gene end by 2 bases; junction bases not matched to a gene: 2. This CDR3 comprises 12 residues. The DNA of the CDR3 is TGTGCCAGTTGGGACAGGGCCTACGAGCAGTACTTC. This gives the protein CASWDRAYEQYF.

This chain connects TRBV6-2 or TRBV6-3 to TRBJ2-5; 10 nucleotides line up with TRBD2. Germline loops: CDR1 MNHEY, CDR2 SVGEGT. V trimming: 6 bases; J trimming: 7 bases; junction bases outside the gene matches: 5. The CDR3 contains 13 residues. The CDR3 protein is CASSRTSGGTQYF. For the CDR3, the DNA is TGTGCCAGCAGCCGGACTAGCGGAGGGACCCAGTACTTC.

The genes are TRBV19 and TRBJ1-1; unclear D gene. The CDR3 extends over 12 amino acids. Germline CDR1 is LNHDA and CDR2 is SQIVND (reference sequence). Trimming removed 11 bases from V and 2 bases from J, with 12 bases in between. CDR3 coding DNA: TGTGCCTCCCAGGCCACCAACACTGAAGCTTTCTTT. This codes for CASQATNTEAFF.